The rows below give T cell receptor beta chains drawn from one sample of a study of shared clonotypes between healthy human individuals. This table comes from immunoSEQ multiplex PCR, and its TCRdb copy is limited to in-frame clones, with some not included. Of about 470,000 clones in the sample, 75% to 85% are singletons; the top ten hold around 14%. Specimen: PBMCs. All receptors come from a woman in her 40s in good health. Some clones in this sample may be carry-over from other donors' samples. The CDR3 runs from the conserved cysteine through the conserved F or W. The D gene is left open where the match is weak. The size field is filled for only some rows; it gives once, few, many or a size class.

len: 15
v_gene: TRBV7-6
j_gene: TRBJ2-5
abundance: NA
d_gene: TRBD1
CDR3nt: TGTGCCAGCAGCCCCTGGACAGGGGGGGAAGAGACCCAGTACTTC
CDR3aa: CASSPWTGGEETQYF

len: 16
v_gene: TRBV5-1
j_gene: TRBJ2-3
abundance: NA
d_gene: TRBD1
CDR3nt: TGCGCCAGCAGCTTGGCCGGACAGGCTGGCACAGATACGCAGTATTTT
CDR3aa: CASSLAGQAGTDTQYF

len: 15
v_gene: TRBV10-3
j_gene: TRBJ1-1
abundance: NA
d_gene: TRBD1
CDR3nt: TGTGCCATCAGCGGGACAGGGGGTCGGTACACTGAAGCTTTCTTT
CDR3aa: CAISGTGGRYTEAFF

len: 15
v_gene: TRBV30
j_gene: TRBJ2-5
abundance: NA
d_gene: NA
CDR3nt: TGTGCCTGGAGAGACCCACGGGGGGCAGGAGAGACCCAGTACTTC
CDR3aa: CAWRDPRGAGETQYF

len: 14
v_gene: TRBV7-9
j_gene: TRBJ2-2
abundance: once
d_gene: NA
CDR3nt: TGTGCCAGCAGCGCAGGGATGGACACCGGGGAGCTGTTTTTT
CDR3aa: CASSAGMDTGELFF

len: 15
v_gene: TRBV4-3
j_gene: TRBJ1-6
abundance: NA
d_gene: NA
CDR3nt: TGCGCCAGCAGCCAAAACCCAACTTATGTGAAACCCCTCCACTTT
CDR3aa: CASSQNPTYVKPLHF

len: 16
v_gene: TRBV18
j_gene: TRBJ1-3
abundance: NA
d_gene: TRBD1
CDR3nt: TGTGCCAGCTCACCACCGTCAGGGGGTATTGGAAACACCATATATTTT
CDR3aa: CASSPPSGGIGNTIYF

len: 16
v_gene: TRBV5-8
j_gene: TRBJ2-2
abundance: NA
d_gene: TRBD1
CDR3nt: TGTGCCAGCAGCTTGTCGGAGACAGGGATCCCCGGGGAGCTGTTTTTT
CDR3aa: CASSLSETGIPGELFF

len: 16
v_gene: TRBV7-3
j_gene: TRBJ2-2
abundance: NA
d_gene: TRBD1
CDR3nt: TGTGCCAGCAGCTGGTTCGGACAGGGGGCGAGCGGGGAGCTGTTTTTT
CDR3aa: CASSWFGQGASGELFF

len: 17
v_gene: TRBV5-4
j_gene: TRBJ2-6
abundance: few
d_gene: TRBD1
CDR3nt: TGTGCCAGCAGCCCCCCCGGACAGGTTGGAGGGGCCAACGTCCTGACTTTC
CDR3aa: CASSPPGQVGGANVLTF

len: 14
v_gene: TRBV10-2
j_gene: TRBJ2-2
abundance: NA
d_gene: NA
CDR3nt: TGCGCCAGCAGTGAAGGGGTCTACCCCGGGGAGCTGTTTTTT
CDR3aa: CASSEGVYPGELFF

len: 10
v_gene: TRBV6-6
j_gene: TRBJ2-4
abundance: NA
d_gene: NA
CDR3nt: TGTGCCAGCAGTTACCCGGAACAGTACTTC
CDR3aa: CASSYPEQYF

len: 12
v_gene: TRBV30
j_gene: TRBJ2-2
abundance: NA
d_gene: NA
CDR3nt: TGTGCCTGGAGTCCCCGCGCCGGGGAGCTGTTTTTT
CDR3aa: CAWSPRAGELFF

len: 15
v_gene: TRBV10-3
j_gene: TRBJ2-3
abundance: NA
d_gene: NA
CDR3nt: TGTGCCATCAGGAACAGGCTCGAACACACAGATACGCAGTATTTT
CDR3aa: CAIRNRLEHTDTQYF

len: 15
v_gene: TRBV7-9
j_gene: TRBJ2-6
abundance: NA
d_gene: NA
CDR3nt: TGTGCCAGCAGCTTACTTAGCTCTGGGGCCAACGTCCTGACTTTC
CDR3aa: CASSLLSSGANVLTF

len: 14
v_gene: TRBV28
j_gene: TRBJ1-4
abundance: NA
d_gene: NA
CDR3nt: TGTGCCAGCAGTTTGTGGGCTTTTAATGAAAAACTGTTTTTT
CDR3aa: CASSLWAFNEKLFF

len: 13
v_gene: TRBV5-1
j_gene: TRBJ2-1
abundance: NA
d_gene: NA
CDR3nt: TGCGCCAGCAGCTGGAGCTCCTACAATGAGCAGTTCTTC
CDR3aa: CASSWSSYNEQFF

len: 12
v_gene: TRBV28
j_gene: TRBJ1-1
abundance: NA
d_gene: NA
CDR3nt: TGTGCCAGCAGTTTGGCGGGTCCTGAAGCTTTCTTT
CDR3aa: CASSLAGPEAFF

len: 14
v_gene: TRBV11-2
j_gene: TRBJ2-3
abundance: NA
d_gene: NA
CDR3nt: TGTGCCAGCAGCCGATCCCCGGCGGCAGATACGCAGTATTTT
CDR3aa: CASSRSPAADTQYF

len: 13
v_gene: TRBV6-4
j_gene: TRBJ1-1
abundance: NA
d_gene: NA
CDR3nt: TGTGCCAGCAGGTTTGGGCCTTACACTGAAGCTTTCTTT
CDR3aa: CASRFGPYTEAFF

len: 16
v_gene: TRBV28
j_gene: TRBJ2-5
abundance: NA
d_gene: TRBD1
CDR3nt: TGTGCCAGCAGTTTAATCGGACAGGGTATTAAAAAGACCCAGTACTTC
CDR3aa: CASSLIGQGIKKTQYF

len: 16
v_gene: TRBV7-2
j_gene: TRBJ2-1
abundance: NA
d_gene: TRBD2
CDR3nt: TGTGCCAGCAGCCCGACTAGCGGGAGGGTGCTGAATGAGCAGTTCTTC
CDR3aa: CASSPTSGRVLNEQFF

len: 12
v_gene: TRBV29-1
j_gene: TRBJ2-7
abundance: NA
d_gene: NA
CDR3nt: TGCAGCGTTTTTGGCAGCTCCTACGAGCAGTACTTC
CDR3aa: CSVFGSSYEQYF

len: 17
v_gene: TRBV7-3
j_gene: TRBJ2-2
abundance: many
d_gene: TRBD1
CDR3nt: TGTGCCAGCAGCTTAGCGTCAGGGGGCCCGAACACCGGGGAGCTGTTTTTT
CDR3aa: CASSLASGGPNTGELFF

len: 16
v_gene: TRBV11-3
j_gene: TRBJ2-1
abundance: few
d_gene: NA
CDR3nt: TGTGCCAGCAGCTTAGGCCTTGGGGCGGAAGGTAGGGAGCAGTTCTTC
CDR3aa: CASSLGLGAEGREQFF

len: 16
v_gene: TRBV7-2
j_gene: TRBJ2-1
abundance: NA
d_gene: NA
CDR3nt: TGTGCCAGCAGCTTAGTTTGGGGGCCAGCCGCGAATGAGCAGTTCTTC
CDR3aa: CASSLVWGPAANEQFF

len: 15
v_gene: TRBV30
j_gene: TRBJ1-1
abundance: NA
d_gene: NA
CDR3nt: TGTGCCTGGAGTACCCCGGGGGAGGGGAACACTGAAGCTTTCTTT
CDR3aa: CAWSTPGEGNTEAFF

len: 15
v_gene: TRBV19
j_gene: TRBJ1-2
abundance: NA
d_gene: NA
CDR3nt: TGTGCCAGTAGTAATGAAGGGAGTTTATGGTATGGCTACACCTTC
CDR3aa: CASSNEGSLWYGYTF

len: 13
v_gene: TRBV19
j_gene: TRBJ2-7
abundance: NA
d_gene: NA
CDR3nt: TGTGCCAGTAGACAGATGGGTGGTATCGAGCAGTACTTC
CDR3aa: CASRQMGGIEQYF

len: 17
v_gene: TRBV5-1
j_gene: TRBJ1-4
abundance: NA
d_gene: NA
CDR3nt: TGCGCCAGCAGCCCCACCGACACTTCGGTGGGGGGGGAAAAACTGTTTTTT
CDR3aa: CASSPTDTSVGGEKLFF

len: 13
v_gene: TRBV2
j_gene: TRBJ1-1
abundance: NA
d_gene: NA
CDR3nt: TGTGCCAGCAGTGTGTACACCAACACTGAAGCTTTCTTT
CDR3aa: CASSVYTNTEAFF

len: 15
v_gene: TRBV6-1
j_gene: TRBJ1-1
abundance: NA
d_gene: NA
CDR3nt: TGTGCCAGCAGTGAAGCGGTGGAGGGGAACACTGAAGCTTTCTTT
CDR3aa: CASSEAVEGNTEAFF

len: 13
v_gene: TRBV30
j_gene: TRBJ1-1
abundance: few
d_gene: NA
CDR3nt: TGTGCCTGGAATCGCGGCCGGGGCACTGAAGCTTTCTTT
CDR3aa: CAWNRGRGTEAFF

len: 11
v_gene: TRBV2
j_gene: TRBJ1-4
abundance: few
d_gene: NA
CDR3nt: TGTGCCAGCAGTGACAATGAAAAACTGTTTTTT
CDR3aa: CASSDNEKLFF

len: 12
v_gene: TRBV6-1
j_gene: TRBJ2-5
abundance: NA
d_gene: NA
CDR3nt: TGTGCCAGCAGTGATACAGCAGAGACCCAGTACTTC
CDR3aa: CASSDTAETQYF

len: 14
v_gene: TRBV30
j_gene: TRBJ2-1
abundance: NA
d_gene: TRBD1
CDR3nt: TGTGCCTGGAGTTGGACAGGCGCCTACAATGAGCAGTTCTTC
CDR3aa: CAWSWTGAYNEQFF

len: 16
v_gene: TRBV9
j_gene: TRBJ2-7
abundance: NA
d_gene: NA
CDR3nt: TGTGCCAGCAGTGACCACTCGACCGACATTCCCTACGAGCAGTACTTC
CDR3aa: CASSDHSTDIPYEQYF

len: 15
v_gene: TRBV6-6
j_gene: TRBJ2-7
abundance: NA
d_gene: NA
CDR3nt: TGTGCCAGCAGTTACAACGTTGGGACGGGCGACGAGCAGTACTTC
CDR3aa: CASSYNVGTGDEQYF